A single sample is the source of the 12 T cell receptor beta chains below, sequenced in a study of blood T cell repertoires in COVID-19. The table came from immunoSEQ multiplex PCR; TCRdb's copy has only in-frame clones and leaves some out. Here the sample spans approximately 300,000 clones, approximately 84% being singletons. The sequenced sample consisted of PBMCs or T cells enriched from blood (not recorded which). All receptors derive from a man aged 30-40 years who had recovered from COVID-19.

On this clone itself: This may come from a read error, since a much larger clone is one base off. J is TRBJ2-7 and V is TRBV27, with 7 positions matching TRBD1. Germline lookup yields CDR1 MNHEY and CDR2 SMNVEV (reference sequence). V shed 5 bases and J 2 bases; nucleotides not matched to a gene: 3. The length of the CDR3 is 13 residues. CDR3 nucleotide sequence: TGTGCCAGCAGTCCCGGGACAGCCTACGAGCAGTACTTC. It translates to CASSPGTAYEQYF.

The V gene is TRBV5-1, the J gene TRBJ2-2; weak D call: TRBD2 (5 bases). Trimming removed 5 bases at V and 3 bases at J, with 17 bases between. Germline V CDR1 and CDR2: SGHRS, YFSETQ. The CDR3 consists of 16 residues. CDR3 nucleotide sequence: TGCGCCAGCAGTTTTCGCTCAGCCGGGGACACCGGGGAGCTGTTTTTT. Its protein product is CASSFRSAGDTGELFF.

The CDR3 reads CASTQPNQPQHF. In DNA form, the CDR3 reads TGTGCCAGCACACAGCCCAATCAGCCCCAGCATTTT. The gene calls are TRBV2 and TRBJ1-5, with no clear D. Trimming took 7 bases from V and 3 from J, leaving 7 bases between them. The CDR3 runs 12 residues. Germline CDR1 reads SNHLY; CDR2 reads FYNNEI.

The chain is built from TRBV12-3 or TRBV12-4 and TRBJ2-1, with D uncertain. V was cut by 3 bases and J by 3 bases, with 6 bases left in between. The CDR3 has 13 residues. Written as DNA, the CDR3 is TGTGCCAGCAGTTTCGAGCTCTACAATGAGCAGTTCTTC. Its protein product is CASSFELYNEQFF.

The chain recombines TRBV3-1 (or the pseudogene TRBV3-2) with TRBJ2-2; weak D call: TRBD1 (5 bases). CDR3 length: 16 amino acids. Germline values: CDR1 LGHDT, CDR2 YNNKEL (reference sequence). Trimming pared 1 base from V and 8 bases from J, leaving 17 bases between. This CDR3 is CASSQGGSLLAGELFF. The CDR3 DNA reads TGTGCCAGCAGCCAAGGGGGCAGCCTCCTGGCTGGGGAGCTGTTTTTT.

The CDR3 sequence: CASRDRVFGELFF. In DNA, the CDR3 is TGTGCCAGCCGGGACAGGGTTTTCGGGGAGCTGTTTTTT. The rearrangement joins TRBV6-5 to TRBJ2-2; 9 bases are shared with TRBD1. J lost 7 bases, V lost 8 bases, and 5 bases had no gene match. The CDR3 is 13 residues long. Germline assignment: CDR1 MNHEY and CDR2 SVGAGI.

J is TRBJ1-2 and V is TRBV10-3, with D perhaps matching TRBD1 (5 bases). In germline, CDR1 is ENHRY, CDR2 SYGVKD. Trimming took 9 bases from V and 0 from J, leaving 14 bases between them. The CDR3 runs to 14 residues. The CDR3 nucleotides read TGTGCCATTCAAGGGGCCATAGCTAACTATGGCTACACCTTC. Translating gives CAIQGAIANYGYTF.

This clone was seen a handful of times. The V and J genes are TRBV4-1 and TRBJ2-5; TRBD2 matches 7 bases. V dropped 0 bases and J dropped 2; count of bases not matched to a gene: 12. The CDR3 spans 18 residues. The V gene's germline CDR1 is MGHRA and CDR2 YSYEKL. The chain's CDR3 is CASSQDGRGGRRQETQYF. CDR3 nucleotides: TGCGCCAGCAGCCAAGATGGGAGGGGAGGTCGGCGGCAAGAGACCCAGTACTTC.

The chain is built from TRBV7-9 and TRBJ1-1, with 10 bases identical to TRBD1. Germline V gene sequence: CDR1 SEHNR, CDR2 FQNEAQ (reference sequence). J was trimmed by 0 bases and V by 6 bases; bases with no gene match: 7. The CDR3 length is 16 residues. As DNA, the CDR3 is TGTGCCAGCAGGACCGGGACAGGGGATATGAACACTGAAGCTTTCTTT. Encoded protein: CASRTGTGDMNTEAFF.

The chain couples TRBV6-1 to TRBJ1-4, with D maybe TRBD1 (5 bases). The germline V gene encodes CDR1 MNHNS and CDR2 SASEGT. The CDR3 spans 15 residues. V lost 1 base to trimming and J lost 4 bases, with 10 bases between them. In DNA form, the CDR3 reads TGTGCCAGCAGTGAAGGATGGGGGGTTAATGAAAAACTGTTTTTT. Protein: CASSEGWGVNEKLFF.

The V and J genes are TRBV11-1 and TRBJ2-1; D not certain. Trimming left V 5 bases short and J 12 bases short, with 23 bases between. The CDR3 runs 15 residues. The germline V gene has CDR1 SGHAT and CDR2 FQDESV (reference sequence). CDR3 DNA sequence: TGTGCCAGCAGCCTCACCCCACGGCAGACACATGGGCAGTTCTTC. It specifies CASSLTPRQTHGQFF.

The J gene is TRBJ2-3, the V gene TRBV4-1; TRBD1 matches at 7 bases. Trimming cost V 4 bases and J 6 bases; bases outside gene matches: 4. CDR1 is MGHRA and CDR2 is YSYEKL in the germline V gene. The CDR3 is 13 amino acids. The CDR3 DNA sequence: TGCGCCAGCAGCCTAGGACAGGTTGATACGCAGTATTTT. This codes for CASSLGQVDTQYF.